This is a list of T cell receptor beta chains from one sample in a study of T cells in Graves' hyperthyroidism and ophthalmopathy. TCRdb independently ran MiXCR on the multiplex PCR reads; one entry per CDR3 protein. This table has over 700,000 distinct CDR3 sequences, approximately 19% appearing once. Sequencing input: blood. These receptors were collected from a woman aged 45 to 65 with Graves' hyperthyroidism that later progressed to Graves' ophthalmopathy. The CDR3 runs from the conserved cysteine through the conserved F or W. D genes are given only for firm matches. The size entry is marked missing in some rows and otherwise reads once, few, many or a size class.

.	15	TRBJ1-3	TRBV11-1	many	TGTGCCAGCAGTTTGGGACGGCGCTCTGGAAACACCATATATTTT	CASSLGRRSGNTIYF
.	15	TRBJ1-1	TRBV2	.	TGTGCCAGCCTTCTTGAGCAGGGAACGAGCACTGAAGCTTTCTTT	CASLLEQGTSTEAFF
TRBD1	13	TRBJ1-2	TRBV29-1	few	TGCAGCGGCGAAGGACAGGGCGAAGGAGGCTACACCTTC	CSGEGQGEGGYTF
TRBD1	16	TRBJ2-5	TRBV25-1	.	TGTGCCAGCAGTCCCCACACAGGGGGTATACAAGAGACCCAGTACTTC	CASSPHTGGIQETQYF
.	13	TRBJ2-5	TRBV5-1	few	TGCGCCAGCAGGGGGTCGGGGGAAGAGACCCAGTACTTC	CASRGSGEETQYF
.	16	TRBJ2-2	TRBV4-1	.	TGCGCCAGCAGCCAAGTCCTCGCTTTGGGGACCGGGGAGCTGTTTTTT	CASSQVLALGTGELFF
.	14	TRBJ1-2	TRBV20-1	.	TGCAGTGCTAGAGATCCTAAGGGGTACTATGGCTACACCTTC	CSARDPKGYYGYTF
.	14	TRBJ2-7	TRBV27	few	TGTGCCAGCAGTTTTTCAGGGGTGACCTACGAGCAGTACTTC	CASSFSGVTYEQYF
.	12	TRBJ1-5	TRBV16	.	TGTGCCAGCAGCCAATCGGGTCAGCCCCAGCATTTT	CASSQSGQPQHF
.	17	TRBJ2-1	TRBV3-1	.	TGTGCCAGCAGCCAAGAAGGGTTGGGGGTATCCTACAATGAGCAGTTCTTC	CASSQEGLGVSYNEQFF
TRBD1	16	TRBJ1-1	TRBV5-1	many	TGCGCCAGCAGCCACCCGGAGACAGGGGCCCACACTGAAGCTTTCTTT	CASSHPETGAHTEAFF
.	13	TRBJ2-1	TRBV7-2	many	TGTGCCAGCAGCTTACCGGGGATCAATGAGCAGTTCTTC	CASSLPGINEQFF
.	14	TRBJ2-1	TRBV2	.	TGTGCCAGCAGGGCAGGGTACTCCTACAATGAGCAGTTCTTC	CASRAGYSYNEQFF
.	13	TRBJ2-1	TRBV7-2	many	TGTGCCAGCAGCTTCCCACCAATACATGAGCAGTTCTTC	CASSFPPIHEQFF
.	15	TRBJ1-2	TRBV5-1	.	TGCGCCAGCAGCACAGAATACAGGGAGGGCTATGGCTACACCTTC	CASSTEYREGYGYTF
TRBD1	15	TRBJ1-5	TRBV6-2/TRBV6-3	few	TGTGCCAGCAGTTCTACAGGGGTCCGGGATCAGCCCCAGCATTTT	CASSSTGVRDQPQHF
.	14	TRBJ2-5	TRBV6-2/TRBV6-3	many	TGTGCCAGCAGTTACTATAGGGAGGACGAGACCCAGTACTTC	CASSYYREDETQYF